The 18 T cell receptor beta chains given below trace back to one sample, sequenced in a study of beta chain features in type 1 diabetes. The isolated RNA, all of it, was reverse transcribed, so expressed TCRB transcripts were what got sequenced. The table came from immunoSEQ multiplex PCR; TCRdb's copy has only in-frame clones and leaves some out. The data hold about 110,000 clones, with roughly 40% observed a single time. The material sequenced was stem cell memory CD4+ T cells from blood. These receptors originate from a woman aged 18-29 years in good health.

This rearrangement joins TRBV5-1 to TRBJ2-3; 9 positions agree with TRBD2. The CDR3 spans 18 residues. Germline V gene data show CDR1 as SGHRS and CDR2 as YFSETQ. The V gene end was trimmed by 2 bases and the J gene end by 1 base; junction bases not matched to a gene: 11. The CDR3 region is CASSLSFLRTSGTDTQYF. Written as DNA, the CDR3 is TGCGCCAGCAGCTTATCCTTCCTCCGGACTAGCGGCACAGATACGCAGTATTTT.

This clone occurred a few times. The chain links TRBV6-5 to TRBJ2-3; D is uncertain. V was clipped by 0 bases and J by 0 bases, with 4 bases between them. Germline V gene lookup returns CDR1 MNHEY and CDR2 SVGAGI. CDR3 length: 14 residues. The CDR3 protein is CASSYSASTDTQYF. The CDR3 DNA is TGTGCCAGCAGTTACTCGGCTAGCACAGATACGCAGTATTTT.

As regards this clone: The junction departs from germline at one end; a sequencing error may be responsible. This sample also contains other DNA sequences that code for the same CDR3. J is TRBJ2-1 and V is TRBV7-3; 11 nucleotides agree with TRBD2. The length of the CDR3 is 16 residues. Germline V gives CDR1 SGHTA, CDR2 FQGTGA. CDR3 DNA sequence: TGTGCCAGTAGCTTTCGAAGGACTAGCGGGTGGTATGAGCAGTTCTTC. Its protein product is CASSFRRTSGWYEQFF.

The chain recombines TRBV25-1 with TRBJ2-2; 8 bases match TRBD2. Trimming removed 2 bases from V and 8 bases from J; junction bases left unmatched: 4. CDR1 and CDR2 from the germline V gene are MGHDK and SYGVNS. This CDR3 spans 14 amino acids. The CDR3 reads CASSEPSGRGELFF. CDR3 in DNA: TGTGCCAGCAGTGAACCCAGCGGGAGAGGGGAGCTGTTTTTT.

This sequence joins TRBV6-1 and TRBJ2-7; 10 positions agree with TRBD1. V was clipped by 3 bases and J by 2 bases; unmatched bases: 7. Germline CDR1 is MNHNS and CDR2 is SASEGT. There are 16 residues in the CDR3. The CDR3 region is CASSDQDRGNTYEQYF. The CDR3 DNA is TGTGCCAGCAGTGATCAGGACAGGGGGAATACCTACGAGCAGTACTTC.

The genes are TRBV4-2 and TRBJ2-1; a weak D match, TRBD2 (5 bases). Germline CDR1 LGHNA, CDR2 YNFKEQ. Trimming cost V 0 bases and J 0 bases, with 12 bases left between them. The CDR3 loop spans 17 amino acids. For the CDR3, the DNA is TGTGCCAGCAGCCAAGATCGAGGAACTAGCTCCTACAATGAGCAGTTCTTC. Its translation is CASSQDRGTSSYNEQFF.

This clone was recorded a few times. The chain joins TRBV6-6 to TRBJ1-4; perhaps TRBD1 as D (5 bases). V was shortened by 6 bases and J by 1 base, with 9 bases between the two germline ends. Germline CDR1 is MNHNY and CDR2 is SVGAGI (reference sequence). The CDR3 runs 14 residues. The CDR3 nucleotides are TGTGCCAGCAGGCTAACAGGAACTAATGAAAAACTGTTTTTT. It yields the protein CASRLTGTNEKLFF.

The gene calls are TRBV9 and TRBJ2-1; 7 bases line up with TRBD2. CDR1 SGDLS and CDR2 YYNGEE come from the germline V gene. Germline trimming cut 1 base from V and 3 bases from J; bases unmatched to any gene: 10. The CDR3 extends over 17 amino acids. The CDR3: CASSVSHSGWNYNEQFF. For the CDR3, the DNA is TGTGCCAGCAGCGTATCCCATAGCGGGTGGAACTACAATGAGCAGTTCTTC.

The CDR3, as DNA: TGCAGCGTTGGAGCAGGGGACGCTGAAGCTTTCTTT. It encodes CSVGAGDAEAFF. The rearrangement uses TRBV29-1 and TRBJ1-1; D possibly corresponds to TRBD1 (6 bases). The CDR3 is 12 residues long. CDR1 is SQVTM, CDR2 ANQGSEA, per germline. V shed 4 bases and J shed 6 bases, with 12 bases lying between them.

V is TRBV11-2 and J is TRBJ2-2; D possibly corresponds to TRBD1 (5 bases). V lost 9 bases and J 0 bases, leaving 11 bases between the germline ends. This CDR3 comprises 14 residues. Germline CDR1 reads SGHAT; CDR2 reads FQNNGV. The chain's CDR3 is CARSPRANTGELFF. As DNA, the CDR3 is TGTGCCAGATCCCCCAGGGCGAACACCGGGGAGCTGTTTTTT.

The rearrangement links TRBV5-1 to TRBJ2-3; 10 bases match TRBD1. Germline V gives CDR1 SGHRS, CDR2 YFSETQ. Germline trimming cut 5 bases from V and 7 bases from J; bases unmatched to any gene: 7. CDR3 size: 14 residues. This chain's CDR3 is CASSPGTGVNTQYF. The DNA of the CDR3 is TGCGCCAGCAGTCCCGGGACAGGGGTCAATACGCAGTATTTT.

The chain employs TRBV7-2 and TRBJ1-3; possibly TRBD1 for D (6 bases). This CDR3 is 14 amino acids long. Germline CDR1 reads SGHTA; CDR2 reads FQGNSA. Trimming removed 5 bases from V and 4 bases from J, with 12 bases in between. CDR3 DNA: TGTGCCAGCAGCCCCAGACAGGCGGGAAACACCATATATTTT. As protein: CASSPRQAGNTIYF.

This clone turned up a few times. The gene calls are TRBV4-3 and TRBJ2-5; 7 positions match TRBD1. The CDR3 is 13 residues long. Germline V gives CDR1 LGHNA, CDR2 YSLEER. V was pared by 0 bases and J by 9 bases, with 4 bases of the junction left unmatched. CDR3 in DNA: TGCGCCAGCAGCCAAGACAGGGGGACGGCCCAGTACTTC. Translated, it gives CASSQDRGTAQYF.

The table lists this clone with a few counts. The rearrangement links TRBV14 to TRBJ2-1; D gene ambiguous. Looked up from germline, CDR1 is SGHDN and CDR2 is FVKESK. The V end was cut by 4 bases, the J end by 3 bases, with 16 bases between. This CDR3 contains 16 residues. The CDR3 region is CASSPKDFLNYNEQFF. DNA of the CDR3: TGTGCCAGCAGCCCAAAAGACTTTCTCAACTACAATGAGCAGTTCTTC.

There are a few counts of this clone. The CDR3 coding sequence is TGTGCCGGGACAGGGGGAACCGGGGAGCTGTTTTTT. Its translation is CAGTGGTGELFF. V is TRBV10-3 and J is TRBJ2-2; TRBD1 matches 11 bases. The CDR3 loop spans 12 amino acids. V was clipped by 11 bases and J by 5 bases; unmatched bases: 1. The germline CDR1 and CDR2 sequences are ENHRY and SYGVKD.

The chain has TRBV5-1 and TRBJ2-1; 9 nucleotides match TRBD2. Germline V lookup: CDR1 SGHRS, CDR2 YFSETQ. The ends lost 0 bases at V and 6 bases at J; junction bases unmatched: 10. The CDR3 is made up of 17 amino acids. The CDR3 nucleotides read TGCGCCAGCAGCTTGGCCAAAGGAACTAGCGGGTTCAATGAGCAGTTCTTC. Its translation is CASSLAKGTSGFNEQFF.

The chain recombines TRBV7-9 with TRBJ1-1; TRBD1 is a possible D gene (5 bases). The germline gives CDR1 SEHNR, CDR2 FQNEAQ (reference sequence). V was cut by 3 bases and J by 3 bases, with 8 bases left in between. The CDR3 is 13 residues long. CDR3 sequence (DNA): TGTGCCAGCAGCTTCTGGGGGGACACTGAAGCTTTCTTT. It encodes CASSFWGDTEAFF. Variable domain in full (rest from reference TRBV7-9 and TRBJ1-1): DTGVSQNPRHKITKRGQNVTFRCDPISEHNRLYWYRQTLGQGPEFLTYFQNEAQLEKSRLLSDRFSAERPKGSFSTLEIQRTEQGDSAMYLCASSFWGDTEAFFGQGTRLTVV.

This clone was seen a few times. The chain combines TRBV28 with TRBJ2-7; TRBD1 aligns across 9 bases. This CDR3 is built from 16 residues. Germline lookup yields CDR1 MDHEN and CDR2 SYDVKM. With V trimmed by 6 bases and J by 6 bases, 15 bases remained unmatched. The CDR3 DNA is TGTGCCAGCAGAGGGCCGGCGGGACAGGGATCCCGCGAGCAGTACTTC. Translating it yields CASRGPAGQGSREQYF.